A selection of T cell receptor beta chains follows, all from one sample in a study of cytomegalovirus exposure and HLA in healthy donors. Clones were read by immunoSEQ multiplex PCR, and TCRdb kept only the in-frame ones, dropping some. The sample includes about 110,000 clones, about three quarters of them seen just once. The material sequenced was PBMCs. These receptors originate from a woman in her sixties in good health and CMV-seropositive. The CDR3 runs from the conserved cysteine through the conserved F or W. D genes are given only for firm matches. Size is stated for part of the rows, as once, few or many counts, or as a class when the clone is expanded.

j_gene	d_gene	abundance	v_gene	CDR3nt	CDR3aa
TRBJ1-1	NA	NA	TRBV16	TGTGCCAGCAGCCGAAACTCGGTCGGGGACACTGAAGCTTTCTTT	CASSRNSVGDTEAFF
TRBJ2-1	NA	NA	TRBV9	TGTGCCAGCAGTGACCCCGGGGGAGGATACAATGAGCAGTTCTTC	CASSDPGGGYNEQFF
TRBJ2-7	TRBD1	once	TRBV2	TGTGCCAGCAGTGAAGGGTTAGGGGTTACAGGGGACGAGCAGTACTTC	CASSEGLGVTGDEQYF
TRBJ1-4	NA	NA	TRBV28	TGTGCCAGCAGCGGGGGGGGCGGAATTAATGAAAAACTGTTTTTT	CASSGGGGINEKLFF
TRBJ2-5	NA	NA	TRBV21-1	TGTGCCAGCAGCTCGTCAGGGCTAGCGGGTAATTGGGAGACCCAGTACTTC	CASSSSGLAGNWETQYF
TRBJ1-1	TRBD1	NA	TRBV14	TGTGCCAGCAGCCAAGTCAGGGGGTATAACGAAGCTTTCTTT	CASSQVRGYNEAFF
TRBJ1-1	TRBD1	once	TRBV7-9	TGTGCCAGCAGCTTAGTTGGGACAGGGAAGTCTGAAGCTTTCTTT	CASSLVGTGKSEAFF
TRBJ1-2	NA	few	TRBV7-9	TGTGCCAGCAGCGCCCGGAATAGGAAGGAAGCGGCCTATGGCTACACCTTC	CASSARNRKEAAYGYTF
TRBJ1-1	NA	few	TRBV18	TGTGCCAGCTCACCACCTCGCAGGATGAACACTGAAGCTTTCTTT	CASSPPRRMNTEAFF
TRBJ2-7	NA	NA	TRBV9	TGTGCCAGCAGCGGGGGGCCGGGCTCGGCTTACGAGCAGTACTTC	CASSGGPGSAYEQYF
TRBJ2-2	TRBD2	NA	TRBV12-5	TGTGCTAGTGGTTTGGTTCGGGAGGAGTGGATCGGGGAGCTGTTTTTT	CASGLVREEWIGELFF
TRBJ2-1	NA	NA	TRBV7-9	TGTTCCAGCAGCTTAGTTTTATCCCGAATCGAGGAGCAGTTCTTC	CSSSLVLSRIEEQFF
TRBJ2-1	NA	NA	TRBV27	TGTGCCAGCAGTTTGCAGGGTCCCCAGGGTGAGCAGTTCTTC	CASSLQGPQGEQFF
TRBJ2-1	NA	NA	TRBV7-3	TGTGCCAGCAGTTCTAGCGCGACTTCCTACAATGAGCAGTTCTTC	CASSSSATSYNEQFF
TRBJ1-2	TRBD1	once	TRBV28	TGTGCCAGCAGTTTAAGGGGACAGGGCTATGGCTACACCTTC	CASSLRGQGYGYTF
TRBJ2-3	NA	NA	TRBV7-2	TGTGCCAGCAGCTTATTCAGGGGCGCCGATACGCAGTATTTT	CASSLFRGADTQYF
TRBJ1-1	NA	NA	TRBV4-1	TGCGCCAGCAGCTTTATCTCACAGGACACTGAAGCTTTCTTT	CASSFISQDTEAFF
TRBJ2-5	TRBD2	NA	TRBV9	TGTGCCAGCAGCGTGTCGGTGGGGGGGAGGGCCTCTGAGACCCAGTACTTC	CASSVSVGGRASETQYF
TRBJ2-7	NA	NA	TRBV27	TGTGCCAGCAGTAGGATGGGACAAACCTACTACGAGCAGTACTTC	CASSRMGQTYYEQYF
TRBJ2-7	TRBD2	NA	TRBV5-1	TGCGCCAGCAGCTCATATAGACCGGGACTAGCGGGAAAGCACGAGCAGTACTTC	CASSSYRPGLAGKHEQYF
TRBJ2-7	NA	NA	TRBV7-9	TGTGCCAGCAGCTTAGATACCTTAGGGGGTACGAACGAGCAGTACTTC	CASSLDTLGGTNEQYF
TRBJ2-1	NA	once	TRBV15	TGTGCCACCAGCAGAGAACTAGCAGTTTACAATGAGCAGTTCTTC	CATSRELAVYNEQFF
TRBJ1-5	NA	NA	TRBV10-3	TGTGCCATCAGTGAGTCAAGATTCACAGGCAATCAGCCCCAGCATTTT	CAISESRFTGNQPQHF
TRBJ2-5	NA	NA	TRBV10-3	TGTGCCATCAGTGAAAAAGACAGAACCCAAGAGACCCAGTACTTC	CAISEKDRTQETQYF
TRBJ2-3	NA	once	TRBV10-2	TGCGCCAGCAGGTCGGGGCTAGCATCGACAGGAGATACGCAGTATTTT	CASRSGLASTGDTQYF
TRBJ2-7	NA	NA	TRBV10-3	TGTGCCATCAGTGATATGATGACAGGTACCTACGAGCAGTACTTC	CAISDMMTGTYEQYF
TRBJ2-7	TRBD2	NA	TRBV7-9	TGTGCCAGCAGCGCCCGGGGGGGGAGAGCCCACGAGCAGTACTTC	CASSARGGRAHEQYF
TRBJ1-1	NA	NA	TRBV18	TGTGCCAGCTCACCACCAAGGGGTGTGAACACTGAAGCTTTCTTT	CASSPPRGVNTEAFF
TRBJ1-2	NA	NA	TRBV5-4	TGTGCCAGCAGCTTGTCCCTCCTAGACTATGGCTACACCTTC	CASSLSLLDYGYTF
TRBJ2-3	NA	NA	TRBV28	TGTGCCAGCAGACCACAGGGCCACACAGATACGCAGTATTTT	CASRPQGHTDTQYF
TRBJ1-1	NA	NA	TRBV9	TGTGCCAGCAGCGTAGGGTCGCAGGACACTGAAGCTTTCTTT	CASSVGSQDTEAFF
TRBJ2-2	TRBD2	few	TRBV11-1	TGTGCCAGCAGCCGCTCTAGCGGGCAGGCCGGGGAGCTGTTTTTT	CASSRSSGQAGELFF
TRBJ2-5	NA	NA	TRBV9	TGTGCCAGCAGCGTAGTCAGGGGAGGGGAGGAGACCCAGTACTTC	CASSVVRGGEETQYF
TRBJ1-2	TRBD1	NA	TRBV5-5	TGTGCCAGCAGCTGGAGGGGACAGGGTTATGGCTACACCTTC	CASSWRGQGYGYTF
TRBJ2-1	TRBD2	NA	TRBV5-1	TGCGCCAGCAGCTTGTCCGCGGGAGGGCCGGGAAATGAGCAGTTCTTC	CASSLSAGGPGNEQFF
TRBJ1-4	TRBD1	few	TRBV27	TGTGCCAGCAGAACCGCAGAGCACAGGGGGCCATCACCGGTAGGAGAAAAACTGTTTTTT	CASRTAEHRGPSPVGEKLFF
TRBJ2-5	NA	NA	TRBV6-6	TGTGCCAGCAGTTACTCGTCGGGGGAAGAGACCCAGTACTTC	CASSYSSGEETQYF
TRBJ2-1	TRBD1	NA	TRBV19	TGTGCCAGTAGTAAGAGGGGGACAGGGGGAAAGAATGAGCAGTTCTTC	CASSKRGTGGKNEQFF
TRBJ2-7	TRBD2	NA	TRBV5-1	TGCGCCAGCAGCTCGACGACTAGCGGGGCGTACGAGCAGTACTTC	CASSSTTSGAYEQYF
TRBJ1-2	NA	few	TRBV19	TGTGCCAGTAGTATAGCCGGCCGTATGAGGGATGGCTACACCTTC	CASSIAGRMRDGYTF
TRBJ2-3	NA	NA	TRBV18	TGTGCCAGCTCACCTGGAGCGGGCACAGATACGCAGTATTTT	CASSPGAGTDTQYF
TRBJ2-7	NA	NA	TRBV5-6	TGTGCCAGCAGCGGCCAGATTGGGCCATTCTACGAGCAGTACTTC	CASSGQIGPFYEQYF
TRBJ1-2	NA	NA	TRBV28	TGTGCCAGCAAAGCAGGGAACTATGGCTACACCTTC	CASKAGNYGYTF
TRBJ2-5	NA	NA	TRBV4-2	TGTGCCAGCAGCCAAGTAGCGGCGAACCGCCAAGAGACCCAGTACTTC	CASSQVAANRQETQYF
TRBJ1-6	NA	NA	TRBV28	TGTGCCAGCAGCCGGGGGTGGGGCTTTGATTCACCCCTCCACTTT	CASSRGWGFDSPLHF